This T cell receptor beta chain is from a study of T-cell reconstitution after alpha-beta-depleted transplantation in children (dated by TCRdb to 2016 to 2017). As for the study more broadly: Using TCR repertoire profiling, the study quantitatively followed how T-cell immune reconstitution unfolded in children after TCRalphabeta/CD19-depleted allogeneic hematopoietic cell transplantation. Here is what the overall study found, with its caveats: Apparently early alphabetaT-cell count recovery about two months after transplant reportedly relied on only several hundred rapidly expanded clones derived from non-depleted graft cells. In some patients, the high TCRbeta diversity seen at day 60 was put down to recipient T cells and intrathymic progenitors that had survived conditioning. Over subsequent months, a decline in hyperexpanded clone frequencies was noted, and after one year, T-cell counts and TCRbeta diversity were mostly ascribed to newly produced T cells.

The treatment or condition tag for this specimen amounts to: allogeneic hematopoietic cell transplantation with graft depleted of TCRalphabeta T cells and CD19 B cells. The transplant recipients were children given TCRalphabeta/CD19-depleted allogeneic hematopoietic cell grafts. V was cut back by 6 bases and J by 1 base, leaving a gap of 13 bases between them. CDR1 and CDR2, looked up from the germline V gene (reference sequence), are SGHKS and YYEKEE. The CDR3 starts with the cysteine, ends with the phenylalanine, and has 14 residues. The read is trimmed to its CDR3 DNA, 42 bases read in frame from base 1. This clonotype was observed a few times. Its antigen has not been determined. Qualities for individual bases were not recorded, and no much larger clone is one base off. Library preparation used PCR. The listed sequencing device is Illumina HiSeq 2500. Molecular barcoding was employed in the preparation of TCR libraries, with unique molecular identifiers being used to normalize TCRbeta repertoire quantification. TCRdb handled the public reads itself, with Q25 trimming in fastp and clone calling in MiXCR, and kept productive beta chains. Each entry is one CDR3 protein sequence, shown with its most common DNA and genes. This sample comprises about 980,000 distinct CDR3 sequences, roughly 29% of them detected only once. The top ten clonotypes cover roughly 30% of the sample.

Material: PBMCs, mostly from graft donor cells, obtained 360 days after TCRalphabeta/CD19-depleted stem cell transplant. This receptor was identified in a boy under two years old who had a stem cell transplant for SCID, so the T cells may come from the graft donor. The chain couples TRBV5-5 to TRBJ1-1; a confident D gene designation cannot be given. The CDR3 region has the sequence CASKPTSGNTEAFF. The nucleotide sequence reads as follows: TGTGCCAGCAAGCCTACGTCGGGGAACACTGAAGCTTTCTTT.